The T cell receptor beta chain under discussion was sequenced for a study of cytomegalovirus exposure and HLA in healthy donors. Notes on the study in general: Because they were indistinguishable, some V segments, including TRBV6-2 and TRBV6-3, were excluded. According to the study, approximately 150 TCR beta chains were cytomegalovirus-associated. Under in vitro conditions, three CMV-associated chains were confirmed as specific for CMV antigens. For presence/absence analyses, sequencing depth was assumed to be roughly uniform across donors.

Only a few counts were recorded for this clone. What it binds is not known. PCR amplification relied on 60 Vbeta primers (plus 13 Jbeta primers). Sequencing was performed with immunoSEQ multiplex PCR; in TCRdb, only in-frame clones are kept and a portion is missing. The sample consists of roughly 130,000 clones, about 74% of them appearing once. The CDR3 length is 12 residues. CDR1 is SGHVS, CDR2 FQNEAQ, per germline. Trimming took 3 bases from V and 11 from J, leaving 11 bases between them. Source material: PBMCs. The origin of this receptor is a woman aged 45-59 years in good health and CMV-seropositive. V usage is TRBV7-8 and J usage is TRBJ2-1; D may be TRBD1 (6 bases). CDR3 sequence: CASSLTDRQQFF. DNA for the CDR3: TGTGCCAGCAGCTTGACTGACAGGCAGCAGTTCTTC.